What follows are 7 T cell receptor beta chains derived from one specimen sequenced in a study of blood T cell repertoires in COVID-19 (dated by TCRdb to the early 2020s). Libraries were prepared through the immunoSEQ multiplex PCR assay. The clones in this table, taken by TCRdb from immuneACCESS, are in-frame only. Not every clone is retained; where verified, under half of the shortfall comes from an unresolved V gene, and the cause of the rest is unknown. Present in this sample are some 60,000 clones, around 92% of which were seen just once. Jointly, the top ten make up 2% to 2.5% of the sample. What was sequenced was peripheral blood. The receptors were gathered from a man in his sixties with acute or convalescent COVID-19.

This sequence joins TRBV5-1 and TRBJ1-6; D is undetermined. Germline V gene data show CDR1 as SGHRS and CDR2 as YFSETQ. CDR3 size: 13 residues. V lost 2 bases, J lost 8 bases, and 8 bases lay in between. This CDR3 reads CASSFGEDSPLHF. The CDR3 DNA is TGCGCCAGCAGCTTCGGGGAGGATTCACCCCTCCACTTT.

This clone has a single count. The chain combines TRBV19 with TRBJ1-2; 7 positions agree with TRBD1. CDR3 length equals 12 residues. Unmatched junction bases numbered 8, after V lost 9 bases and J lost 7 bases. Germline CDR1 LNHDA, CDR2 SQIVND (reference sequence). Written as DNA, the CDR3 is TGTGCCAGCAGGGACAGAACTATTGGCTACACCTTC. This translates into CASRDRTIGYTF.

This clone was counted once. The V and J genes are TRBV11-2 and TRBJ2-3; perhaps TRBD1 as D (5 bases). Looked up from germline, CDR1 is SGHAT and CDR2 is FQNNGV. The CDR3 runs to 16 residues. Trimming shortened V by 1 base and J by 3 bases, and 14 bases separated the two germline ends. CDR3 bases: TGTGCCAGCAGCTTAGGTATTCTCCGGACAACAGATACGCAGTATTTT. Translation gives CASSLGILRTTDTQYF. Based on the CDR3 plus reference TRBV11-2 and TRBJ2-3, the full variable domain is EAGVAQSPRYKIIEKRQSVAFWCNPISGHATLYWYQQILGQGPKLLIQFQNNGVVDDSQLPKDRFSAERLKGVDSTLKIQPAKLEDSAVYLCASSLGILRTTDTQYFGPGTRLTVL.

The chain's CDR3 is CASSASNTGELFF. The CDR3 DNA reads as TGTGCCAGCAGTGCATCGAACACCGGGGAGCTGTTTTTT. The chain employs TRBV2 and TRBJ2-2; D remains unclear. The V gene's germline CDR1 is SNHLY and CDR2 FYNNEI. The CDR3 is 13 amino acids. Trimming shortened V by 4 bases and J by 0 bases, and 3 bases separated the two germline ends.

The chain is built from TRBV19 and TRBJ2-3; tentatively, D is TRBD2 (6 bases). The CDR3 loop spans 14 amino acids. The germline V gene encodes CDR1 LNHDA and CDR2 SQIVND (reference sequence). Trimming removed 10 bases at V and 1 base at J, with 15 bases between. The CDR3 is CATGGTSRTDTQYF. The CDR3 DNA follows: TGTGCCACCGGCGGGACTTCTCGCACAGATACGCAGTATTTT.

This clone appeared a single time. The genes are TRBV27 and TRBJ2-7; tentatively, D is TRBD2 (5 bases). From germline, CDR1 is MNHEY and CDR2 SMNVEV (reference sequence). The CDR3 loop spans 15 amino acids. V shed 4 bases and J shed 0 bases, with 13 bases lying between them. The CDR3 sequence is CASSSVGLRSYEQYF. The CDR3 DNA reads as TGTGCCAGCAGTTCGGTCGGACTCCGCTCCTACGAGCAGTACTTC.

The V call is TRBV27, the J call TRBJ1-5; D gene unclear. The CDR3 runs to 14 residues. CDR1 and CDR2 from the germline V gene are MNHEY and SMNVEV (reference sequence). V lost 4 bases and J 3 bases, leaving 10 bases between the germline ends. This chain's CDR3 is CASSSWSNNQPQHF. The CDR3 DNA is TGTGCCAGCAGTTCGTGGAGTAACAATCAGCCCCAGCATTTT.